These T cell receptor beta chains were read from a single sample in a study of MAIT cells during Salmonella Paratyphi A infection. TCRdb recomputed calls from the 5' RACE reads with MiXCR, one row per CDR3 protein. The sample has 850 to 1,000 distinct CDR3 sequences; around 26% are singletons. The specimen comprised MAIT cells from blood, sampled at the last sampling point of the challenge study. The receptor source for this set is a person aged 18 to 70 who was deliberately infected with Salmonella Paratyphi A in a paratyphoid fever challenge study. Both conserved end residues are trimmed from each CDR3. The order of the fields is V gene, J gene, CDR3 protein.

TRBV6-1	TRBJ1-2	ASSEWTTDSYGYT
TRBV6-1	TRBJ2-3	ASSESMGGGADTQY
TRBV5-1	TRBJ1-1	ASSLAIGQPNTEAF
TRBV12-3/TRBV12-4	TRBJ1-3	ASSLGGNKRE
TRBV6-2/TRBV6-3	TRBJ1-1	ASSYEGENTEAF
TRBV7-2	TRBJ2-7	ARTQFRGGEQY
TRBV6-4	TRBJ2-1	ASSPLKGGNDEQF
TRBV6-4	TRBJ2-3	ASSEGTSGTDTQY
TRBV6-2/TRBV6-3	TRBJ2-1	ASSYPGDHNEQF
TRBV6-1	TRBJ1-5	ASRGTGAAVTQPQH
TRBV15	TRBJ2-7	ATSPAEGQPDYEQC
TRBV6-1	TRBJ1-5	ASSPGTGEPQPQH
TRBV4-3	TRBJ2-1	ASSQESGGSYNEQF
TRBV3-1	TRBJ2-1	ASSQVLFSSSGRRNNEQF
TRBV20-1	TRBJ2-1	SATPGQGYNEQF
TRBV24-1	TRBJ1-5	ATSIDQSQH
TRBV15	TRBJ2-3	ATSLSGGGPDTQY
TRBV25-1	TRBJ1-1	ASSEWGRNTEAF
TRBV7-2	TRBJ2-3	ASSFDRLTDTQY
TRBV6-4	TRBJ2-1	ASSDSTSGDYNEQF
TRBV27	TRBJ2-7	ASSLAAGTYEQY
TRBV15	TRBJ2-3	ATSRDPGSGADTQY
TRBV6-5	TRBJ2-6	ASSSGFSGANVLT
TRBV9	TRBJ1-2	ASSAVGQGDYT
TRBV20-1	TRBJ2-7	SARGPREGLYEQY
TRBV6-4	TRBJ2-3	ASSGAEHTDTQY